What follows describes a single T cell receptor beta chain. Its antigen remains unknown. This specimen belongs to a study of CXCR3-negative and CXCR3-positive naive CD8 T cells. Study-level findings and limits: Hydrophobicity of TRB CDR3s was greater in CXCR3-positive naive cells than in CXCR3-negative naive cells. Each naive subset displayed comparably high diversity, whereas memory CD8+ cells displayed much lower diversity. From TRB CDR3 properties, TCR strength was inferred; surface CD5 did not differ between naive subsets. After cryopreservation, CXCR3 expression dropped partially; most assays used fresh PBMCs.

The naive CD8+ gate required CD45RO-CCR7+CD27+CD95- phenotype. UMI labels and 5' RACE were used to prepare the TRB cDNA libraries. TCRdb reanalyzed the 5' RACE reads, giving one entry per CDR3 protein sequence and no DNA. The sample data list over 100,000 distinct CDR3 sequences. The germline V gene has CDR1 SQVTM and CDR2 ANQGSEA. CDR3 length: 16 residues. The V gene is TRBV29-1, the J gene TRBJ2-7; with no DNA, the TCRdb D assignment of TRBD2 cannot be verified. The specimen was naive CXCR3+ CD8+ T cells from blood. As to subset: CD45RO-CCR7+CD27+CD95- naive CD8+ T cells expressing CXCR3 (TNR3+). The receptor comes from a human donor in good health. Some clones in this sample may be carry-over from other donors' samples. CDR3 sequence reads: CSARMAGLDLNYEQYF.